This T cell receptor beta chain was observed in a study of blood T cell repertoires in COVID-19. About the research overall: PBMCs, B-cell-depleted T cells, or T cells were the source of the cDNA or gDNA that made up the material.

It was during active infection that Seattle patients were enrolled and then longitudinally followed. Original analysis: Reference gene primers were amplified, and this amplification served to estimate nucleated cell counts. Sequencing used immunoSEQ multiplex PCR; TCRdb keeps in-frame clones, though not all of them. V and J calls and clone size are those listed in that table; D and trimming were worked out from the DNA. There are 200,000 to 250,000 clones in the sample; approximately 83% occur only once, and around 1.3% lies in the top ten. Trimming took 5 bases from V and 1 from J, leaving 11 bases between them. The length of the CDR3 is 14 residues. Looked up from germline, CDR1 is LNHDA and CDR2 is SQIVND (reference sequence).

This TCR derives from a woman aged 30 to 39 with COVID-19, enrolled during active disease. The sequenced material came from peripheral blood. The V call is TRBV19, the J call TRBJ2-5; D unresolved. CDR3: CASSPPVAQETQYF. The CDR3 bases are TGTGCCAGTAGTCCCCCGGTTGCCCAAGAGACCCAGTACTTC.